These T cell receptor beta chains were read from a single sample in a study of blood T cell repertoires in COVID-19. Clones were read by immunoSEQ multiplex PCR, and TCRdb kept only the in-frame ones, dropping some. The sample records a few hundred thousand clones, roughly 88% being singletons. The specimen sequenced was PBMCs or T cells enriched from blood (not recorded which). Every receptor here comes from a woman aged 40 to 49 who had recovered from COVID-19. CDR3s include the opening cysteine and the closing phenylalanine or tryptophan. The order of the fields is clone size, V gene, D gene, J gene, CDR3 protein, CDR3 DNA. A D gene is named only where the DNA matches it firmly. Clone size is stated in some rows and not others, as once, few, many or a class when expanded.

abundance: NA
v_gene: TRBV7-2
d_gene: NA
j_gene: TRBJ2-1
CDR3aa: CASSLHRPDYSSGEQFF
CDR3nt: TGTGCCAGCAGCCTTCACCGACCGGACTATAGTTCAGGTGAGCAGTTCTTC

abundance: NA
v_gene: TRBV10-1
d_gene: NA
j_gene: TRBJ2-7
CDR3aa: CASRDPGSEQYF
CDR3nt: TGCGCCAGCAGAGATCCCGGGAGTGAGCAGTACTTC

abundance: once
v_gene: TRBV6-2/TRBV6-3
d_gene: NA
j_gene: TRBJ2-7
CDR3aa: CASSPQGRGGMSEQYF
CDR3nt: TGTGCCAGCAGTCCCCAGGGCAGGGGTGGAATGAGCGAGCAGTACTTC

abundance: NA
v_gene: TRBV9
d_gene: TRBD1
j_gene: TRBJ2-3
CDR3aa: CASSPYMTGRSTDTQYF
CDR3nt: TGTGCCAGCAGCCCTTACATGACAGGGCGAAGCACAGATACGCAGTATTTT

abundance: NA
v_gene: TRBV6-5
d_gene: TRBD1
j_gene: TRBJ1-2
CDR3aa: CASRLEGQRNYGYTF
CDR3nt: TGTGCCAGCAGGCTAGAGGGACAGCGAAACTATGGCTACACCTTC

abundance: few
v_gene: TRBV3-1/TRBV3-2
d_gene: NA
j_gene: TRBJ2-2
CDR3aa: CAGQSSNTGELFF
CDR3nt: TGTGCCGGACAAAGTTCGAACACCGGGGAGCTGTTTTTT

abundance: NA
v_gene: TRBV24-1
d_gene: NA
j_gene: TRBJ1-1
CDR3aa: CATSDPGNTEAFF
CDR3nt: TGTGCCACCAGTGATCCAGGGAACACTGAAGCTTTCTTT

abundance: NA
v_gene: TRBV18
d_gene: NA
j_gene: TRBJ1-3
CDR3aa: CASSPPGPGNTIYF
CDR3nt: TGTGCCAGCTCACCGCCAGGGCCTGGAAACACCATATATTTT

abundance: NA
v_gene: TRBV14
d_gene: NA
j_gene: TRBJ2-5
CDR3aa: CASSQGGGGIGETQYF
CDR3nt: TGTGCCAGCAGCCAAGGAGGGGGGGGCATTGGAGAGACCCAGTACTTC

abundance: once
v_gene: TRBV6-5
d_gene: NA
j_gene: TRBJ2-7
CDR3aa: CASSSFPGLRGEQYF
CDR3nt: TGTGCCAGCAGTTCTTTCCCGGGACTCCGGGGGGAGCAGTACTTC

abundance: once
v_gene: TRBV5-6
d_gene: TRBD2
j_gene: TRBJ2-7
CDR3aa: CASSGPGLVREQYF
CDR3nt: TGTGCCAGCAGCGGTCCGGGACTAGTGAGAGAGCAGTACTTC

abundance: once
v_gene: TRBV5-1
d_gene: TRBD1
j_gene: TRBJ2-7
CDR3aa: CASSPGGQGGYEQYF
CDR3nt: TGCGCCAGTTCCCCAGGGGGACAGGGGGGCTACGAGCAGTACTTC

abundance: NA
v_gene: TRBV4-3
d_gene: TRBD1
j_gene: TRBJ1-2
CDR3aa: CASSRGQTNYGYTF
CDR3nt: TGCGCCAGCAGCAGGGGACAGACCAACTATGGCTACACCTTC

abundance: NA
v_gene: TRBV27
d_gene: NA
j_gene: TRBJ1-1
CDR3aa: CASSPSGAHLNTEAFF
CDR3nt: TGTGCCAGCAGTCCCAGTGGGGCGCATCTTAACACTGAAGCTTTCTTT

abundance: NA
v_gene: TRBV14
d_gene: NA
j_gene: TRBJ1-1
CDR3aa: CASSLTRGTEAFF
CDR3nt: TGTGCCAGCAGCCTTACCAGAGGTACTGAAGCTTTCTTT

abundance: NA
v_gene: TRBV6-2/TRBV6-3
d_gene: NA
j_gene: TRBJ1-1
CDR3aa: CASSRGGTEAFF
CDR3nt: TGTGCCAGCAGTCGGGGGGGCACTGAAGCTTTCTTT

abundance: NA
v_gene: TRBV5-6
d_gene: TRBD1
j_gene: TRBJ1-5
CDR3aa: CASSLGQGSNQPQHF
CDR3nt: TGTGCCAGCAGCTTGGGACAGGGAAGTAATCAGCCCCAGCATTTT

abundance: NA
v_gene: TRBV6-5
d_gene: NA
j_gene: TRBJ1-3
CDR3aa: CASSENRSGNTIYF
CDR3nt: TGTGCCAGCAGCGAGAACAGGTCTGGAAACACCATATATTTT

abundance: NA
v_gene: TRBV6-6
d_gene: NA
j_gene: TRBJ1-5
CDR3aa: CASSRPDSSNQPQHF
CDR3nt: TGTGCCAGCAGTCGTCCCGACAGTAGCAATCAGCCCCAGCATTTT

abundance: once
v_gene: TRBV10-2
d_gene: TRBD1
j_gene: TRBJ1-1
CDR3aa: CASSRGSGQMNTEAFF
CDR3nt: TGCGCCAGCAGCCGAGGATCGGGACAGATGAACACTGAAGCTTTCTTT

abundance: NA
v_gene: TRBV6-5
d_gene: NA
j_gene: TRBJ1-3
CDR3aa: CASSPDRGNTIYF
CDR3nt: TGTGCCAGCAGTCCGGACAGAGGAAACACCATATATTTT

abundance: NA
v_gene: TRBV15
d_gene: NA
j_gene: TRBJ1-5
CDR3aa: CATSRGRVEPQHF
CDR3nt: TGTGCCACCAGCAGAGGAAGAGTGGAGCCCCAGCATTTT

abundance: NA
v_gene: TRBV7-2
d_gene: TRBD2
j_gene: TRBJ2-1
CDR3aa: CASRLAGGNEQFF
CDR3nt: TGTGCTAGCCGACTAGCGGGAGGGAATGAGCAGTTCTTC

abundance: NA
v_gene: TRBV7-9
d_gene: NA
j_gene: TRBJ1-6
CDR3aa: CASSSTASYSPLHF
CDR3nt: TGTGCCAGCAGCTCGACAGCTTCCTATTCACCCCTCCACTTT

abundance: NA
v_gene: TRBV6-2/TRBV6-3
d_gene: NA
j_gene: TRBJ2-1
CDR3aa: CASSRQLVGLNNEQFF
CDR3nt: TGTGCCAGCAGCCGCCAGCTAGTGGGGCTGAACAATGAGCAGTTCTTC

abundance: NA
v_gene: TRBV13
d_gene: NA
j_gene: TRBJ1-3
CDR3aa: CASSLAGASGNTIYF
CDR3nt: TGTGCCAGCAGCTTAGCAGGCGCCTCTGGAAACACCATATATTTT

abundance: NA
v_gene: TRBV11-2
d_gene: NA
j_gene: TRBJ1-2
CDR3aa: CASSLDRDYGYTF
CDR3nt: TGTGCCAGCAGCTTAGACAGGGACTATGGCTACACCTTC

abundance: NA
v_gene: TRBV27
d_gene: TRBD1
j_gene: TRBJ1-2
CDR3aa: CASSYGTGVSGYTF
CDR3nt: TGTGCCAGCAGTTACGGGACAGGGGTGAGTGGCTACACCTTC

abundance: NA
v_gene: TRBV3-1/TRBV3-2
d_gene: NA
j_gene: TRBJ1-1
CDR3aa: CASSQSRNGNTEAFF
CDR3nt: TGTGCCAGCAGCCAATCAAGAAACGGGAACACTGAAGCTTTCTTT

abundance: NA
v_gene: TRBV11-3
d_gene: NA
j_gene: TRBJ2-3
CDR3aa: CASSLGYGSTDTQYF
CDR3nt: TGTGCCAGCAGCTTAGGGTACGGGTCCACAGATACGCAGTATTTT

abundance: NA
v_gene: TRBV7-2
d_gene: TRBD1
j_gene: TRBJ2-7
CDR3aa: CASSLAWDSSYEQYF
CDR3nt: TGTGCCAGCAGCTTAGCATGGGACAGCTCCTACGAGCAGTACTTC

abundance: NA
v_gene: TRBV5-6
d_gene: TRBD1
j_gene: TRBJ2-1
CDR3aa: CASSPSTGYYNEQFF
CDR3nt: TGTGCCAGCAGCCCCTCGACAGGGTACTACAATGAGCAGTTCTTC

abundance: NA
v_gene: TRBV10-3
d_gene: NA
j_gene: TRBJ1-2
CDR3aa: CAIARADGGSNYGYTF
CDR3nt: TGTGCCATCGCCCGCGCGGATGGGGGGAGTAACTATGGCTACACCTTC

abundance: NA
v_gene: TRBV5-1
d_gene: NA
j_gene: TRBJ2-2
CDR3aa: CASSQKAGWSTGELFF
CDR3nt: TGCGCCAGCAGCCAGAAGGCGGGGTGGAGCACCGGGGAGCTGTTTTTT

abundance: once
v_gene: TRBV6-5
d_gene: NA
j_gene: TRBJ2-1
CDR3aa: CAGGGRKEFF
CDR3nt: TGTGCCGGAGGAGGCCGGAAGGAGTTCTTC

abundance: NA
v_gene: TRBV7-9
d_gene: NA
j_gene: TRBJ2-7
CDR3aa: CASSSAGGSSYEQYF
CDR3nt: TGTGCCAGCAGCAGCGCCGGGGGAAGCTCCTACGAGCAGTACTTC

abundance: NA
v_gene: TRBV7-9
d_gene: TRBD1
j_gene: TRBJ1-1
CDR3aa: CASSLEGGVAEAFF
CDR3nt: TGTGCCAGCAGCTTAGAAGGGGGCGTCGCTGAAGCTTTCTTT

abundance: few
v_gene: TRBV7-4
d_gene: NA
j_gene: TRBJ1-3
CDR3aa: CARDCGSGNTIYF
CDR3nt: TGTGCCAGGGACTGCGGCTCTGGAAACACCATATATTTT

abundance: NA
v_gene: TRBV9
d_gene: NA
j_gene: TRBJ1-3
CDR3aa: CASSPRGGGVGSGNTIYF
CDR3nt: TGTGCCAGCAGCCCAAGAGGTGGGGGGGTCGGCTCTGGAAACACCATATATTTT

abundance: NA
v_gene: TRBV2
d_gene: TRBD1
j_gene: TRBJ2-3
CDR3aa: CASSEALAGGNTQYF
CDR3nt: TGTGCCAGCAGTGAAGCGCTTGCAGGGGGCAACACGCAGTATTTT

abundance: NA
v_gene: TRBV15
d_gene: NA
j_gene: TRBJ2-6
CDR3aa: CATSHWEVWRSSGANVLTF
CDR3nt: TGTGCCACCAGCCATTGGGAGGTTTGGCGGAGCTCTGGGGCCAACGTCCTGACTTTC

abundance: NA
v_gene: TRBV4-3
d_gene: TRBD1
j_gene: TRBJ1-1
CDR3aa: CASSRETGATEAFF
CDR3nt: TGCGCCAGCAGCCGAGAGACAGGGGCCACTGAAGCTTTCTTT

abundance: NA
v_gene: TRBV4-1
d_gene: NA
j_gene: TRBJ2-7
CDR3aa: CASSQSSSSYEQYF
CDR3nt: TGCGCCAGCAGCCAATCCTCCTCCTCCTACGAGCAGTACTTC

abundance: NA
v_gene: TRBV7-2
d_gene: NA
j_gene: TRBJ1-3
CDR3aa: CASSLVPQGSGNTIYF
CDR3nt: TGTGCCAGCAGCTTAGTTCCACAGGGTTCTGGAAACACCATATATTTT

abundance: NA
v_gene: TRBV24-1
d_gene: NA
j_gene: TRBJ1-1
CDR3aa: CATSDAEAGVAEAFF
CDR3nt: TGTGCCACCAGTGATGCCGAGGCAGGGGTGGCTGAAGCTTTCTTT

abundance: NA
v_gene: TRBV5-1
d_gene: TRBD1
j_gene: TRBJ2-4
CDR3aa: CASSSADRGHIQYF
CDR3nt: TGCGCCAGCAGCTCGGCGGACAGGGGTCACATTCAGTACTTC

abundance: NA
v_gene: TRBV29-1
d_gene: TRBD2
j_gene: TRBJ2-1
CDR3aa: CSVDLGLAIDEQFF
CDR3nt: TGCAGCGTTGATCTGGGACTAGCAATCGATGAGCAGTTCTTC

abundance: NA
v_gene: TRBV14
d_gene: TRBD1
j_gene: TRBJ2-7
CDR3aa: CASSPTRKLGTGEYEQYF
CDR3nt: TGTGCCAGCAGCCCAACCAGAAAACTCGGGACAGGGGAATACGAGCAGTACTTC

abundance: NA
v_gene: TRBV3-1/TRBV3-2
d_gene: TRBD1
j_gene: TRBJ1-1
CDR3aa: CASSLDRGTEAFF
CDR3nt: TGTGCCAGCAGCCTTGACAGGGGCACTGAAGCTTTCTTT

abundance: NA
v_gene: TRBV29-1
d_gene: TRBD2
j_gene: TRBJ2-1
CDR3aa: CSSRTSYVFDEQFF
CDR3nt: TGCAGCTCGCGGACTAGCTATGTCTTCGATGAGCAGTTCTTC

abundance: NA
v_gene: TRBV4-2
d_gene: NA
j_gene: TRBJ2-2
CDR3aa: CASSQDRSVKAGELFF
CDR3nt: TGTGCCAGCAGCCAAGATCGGAGCGTCAAAGCCGGGGAGCTGTTTTTT

abundance: NA
v_gene: TRBV6-5
d_gene: TRBD2
j_gene: TRBJ2-1
CDR3aa: CASSLTSGRTNEQFF
CDR3nt: TGTGCCAGCAGTTTGACTAGCGGGAGAACGAATGAGCAGTTCTTC

abundance: NA
v_gene: TRBV7-2
d_gene: TRBD1
j_gene: TRBJ1-2
CDR3aa: CASSLNSLFFRGHNYGYTF
CDR3nt: TGTGCCAGCAGCTTAAATTCTCTATTCTTCAGGGGGCATAACTATGGCTACACCTTC

abundance: once
v_gene: TRBV7-9
d_gene: NA
j_gene: TRBJ1-1
CDR3aa: CASSLAQDIFFMNTEAFF
CDR3nt: TGTGCCAGCAGCTTAGCGCAGGACATTTTCTTTATGAACACTGAAGCTTTCTTT

abundance: NA
v_gene: TRBV7-8
d_gene: NA
j_gene: TRBJ1-2
CDR3aa: CASSQNQNRPSYGYTF
CDR3nt: TGTGCCAGCAGCCAAAATCAGAACAGGCCTTCCTATGGCTACACCTTC